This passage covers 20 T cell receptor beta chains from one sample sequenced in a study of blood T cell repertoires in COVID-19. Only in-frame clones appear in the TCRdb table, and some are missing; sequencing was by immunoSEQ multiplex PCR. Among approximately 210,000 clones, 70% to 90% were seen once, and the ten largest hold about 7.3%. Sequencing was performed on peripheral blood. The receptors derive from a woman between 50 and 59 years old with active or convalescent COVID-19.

CDR3: CSAGRGNSYEAFF. The CDR3 nucleotides are TGCAGCGCGGGGCGGGGGAATTCCTATGAAGCTTTCTTT. The chain is built from TRBV29-1 and TRBJ1-1; maybe TRBD1 (5 bases). The CDR3 runs to 13 residues. Germline loops: CDR1 SQVTM, CDR2 ANQGSEA. V shed 7 bases and J shed 7 bases, with 19 bases lying between them. The full variable domain, rest sourced from reference TRBV29-1 and TRBJ1-1, is SAVISQKPSRDICQRGTSLTIQCQVDSQVTMMFWYRQQPGQSLTLIATANQGSEATYESGFVIDKFPISRPNLTFSTLTVSNMSPEDSSIYLCSAGRGNSYEAFFGQGTRLTVV.

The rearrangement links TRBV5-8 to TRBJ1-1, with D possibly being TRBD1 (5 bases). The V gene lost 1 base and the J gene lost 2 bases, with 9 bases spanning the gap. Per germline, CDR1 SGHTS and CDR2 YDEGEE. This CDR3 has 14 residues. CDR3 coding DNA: TGTGCCAGCAGCTTGAACAGGCAAAACACTGAAGCTTTCTTT. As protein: CASSLNRQNTEAFF. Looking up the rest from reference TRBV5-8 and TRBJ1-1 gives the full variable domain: EAGVTQSPTHLIKTRGQQATLRCSPISGHTSVYWYQQALGLGLQFLLWYDEGEERNRGNFPPRFSGRQFPNYSSELNVNALELEDSALYLCASSLNRQNTEAFFGQGTRLTVV.

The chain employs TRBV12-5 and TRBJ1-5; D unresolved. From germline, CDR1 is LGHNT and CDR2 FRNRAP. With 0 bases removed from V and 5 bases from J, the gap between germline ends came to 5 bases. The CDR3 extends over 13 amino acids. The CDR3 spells CASGLVTDQPQHF. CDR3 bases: TGTGCTAGTGGTTTGGTAACAGATCAGCCCCAGCATTTT.

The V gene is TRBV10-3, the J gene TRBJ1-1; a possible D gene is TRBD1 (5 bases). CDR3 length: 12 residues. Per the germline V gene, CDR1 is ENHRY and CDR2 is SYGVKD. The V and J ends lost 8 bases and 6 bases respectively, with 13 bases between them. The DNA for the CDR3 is TGTGCCATCTCTAGTTCGACAGCTGAAGCTTTCTTT. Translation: CAISSSTAEAFF.

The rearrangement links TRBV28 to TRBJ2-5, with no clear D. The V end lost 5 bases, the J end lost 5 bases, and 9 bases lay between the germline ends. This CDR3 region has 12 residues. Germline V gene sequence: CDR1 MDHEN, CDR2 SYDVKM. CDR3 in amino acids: CASSPRVETQYF. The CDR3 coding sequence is TGTGCCAGCAGTCCCCGCGTTGAGACCCAGTACTTC.

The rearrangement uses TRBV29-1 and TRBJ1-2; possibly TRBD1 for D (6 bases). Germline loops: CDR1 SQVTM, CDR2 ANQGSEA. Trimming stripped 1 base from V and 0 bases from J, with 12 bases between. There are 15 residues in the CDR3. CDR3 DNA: TGCAGCGTTGAAGCCCGGACAGAGGCTAACTATGGCTACACCTTC. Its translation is CSVEARTEANYGYTF. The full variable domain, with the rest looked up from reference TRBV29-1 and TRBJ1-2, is SAVISQKPSRDICQRGTSLTIQCQVDSQVTMMFWYRQQPGQSLTLIATANQGSEATYESGFVIDKFPISRPNLTFSTLTVSNMSPEDSSIYLCSVEARTEANYGYTFGSGTRLTVV.

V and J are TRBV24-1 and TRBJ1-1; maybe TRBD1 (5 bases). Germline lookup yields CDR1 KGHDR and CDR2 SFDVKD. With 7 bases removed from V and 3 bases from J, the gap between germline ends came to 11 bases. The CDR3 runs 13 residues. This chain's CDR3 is CATRDWGDTEAFF. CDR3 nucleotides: TGTGCCACCAGGGACTGGGGGGACACTGAAGCTTTCTTT.

CDR3: CSVGTAKRAFF. The CDR3 DNA sequence: TGCAGCGTCGGGACAGCCAAGCGAGCTTTCTTT. J is TRBJ1-1 and V is TRBV29-1; 7 nucleotides align to TRBD1. V shed 6 bases, J shed 10 bases, and the junction held 8 bases outside the gene matches. The length of the CDR3 is 11 residues. Germline V gene sequence: CDR1 SQVTM, CDR2 ANQGSEA. Using reference TRBV29-1 and TRBJ1-1 for the parts outside the CDR3, the full variable domain is SAVISQKPSRDICQRGTSLTIQCQVDSQVTMMFWYRQQPGQSLTLIATANQGSEATYESGFVIDKFPISRPNLTFSTLTVSNMSPEDSSIYLCSVGTAKRAFFGQGTRLTVV.

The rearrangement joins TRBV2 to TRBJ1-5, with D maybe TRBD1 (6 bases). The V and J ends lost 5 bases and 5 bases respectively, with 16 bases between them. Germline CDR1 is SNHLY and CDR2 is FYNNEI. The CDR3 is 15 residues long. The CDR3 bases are TGTGCCAGCAGTTCCGGGACAAGAGACGATCAGCCCCAGCATTTT. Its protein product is CASSSGTRDDQPQHF.

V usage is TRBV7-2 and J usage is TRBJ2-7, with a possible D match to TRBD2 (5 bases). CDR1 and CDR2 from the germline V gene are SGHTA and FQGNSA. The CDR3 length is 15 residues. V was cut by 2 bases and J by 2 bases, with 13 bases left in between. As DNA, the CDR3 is TGTGCCAGCAGCTTAACCCGGGGTTCAACCTACGAGCAGTACTTC. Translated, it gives CASSLTRGSTYEQYF.

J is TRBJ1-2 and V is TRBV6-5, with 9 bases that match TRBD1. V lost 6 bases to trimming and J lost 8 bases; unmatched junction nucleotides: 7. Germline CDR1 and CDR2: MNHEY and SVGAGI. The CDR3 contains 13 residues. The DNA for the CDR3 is TGTGCCAGCAGACTAACAGGGGGCGACGGCTACACCTTC. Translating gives CASRLTGGDGYTF.

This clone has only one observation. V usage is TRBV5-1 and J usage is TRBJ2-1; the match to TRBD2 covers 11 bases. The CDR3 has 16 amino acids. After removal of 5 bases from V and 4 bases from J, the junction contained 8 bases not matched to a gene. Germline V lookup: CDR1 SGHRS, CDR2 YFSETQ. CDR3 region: CASSVSGTSGYNEQFF. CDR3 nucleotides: TGCGCCAGCAGTGTCTCAGGGACTAGCGGATACAATGAGCAGTTCTTC. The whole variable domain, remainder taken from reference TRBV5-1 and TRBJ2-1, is KAGVTQTPRYLIKTRGQQVTLSCSPISGHRSVSWYQQTPGQGLQFLFEYFSETQRNKGNFPGRFSGRQFSNSRSEMNVSTLELGDSALYLCASSVSGTSGYNEQFFGPGTRLTVL.

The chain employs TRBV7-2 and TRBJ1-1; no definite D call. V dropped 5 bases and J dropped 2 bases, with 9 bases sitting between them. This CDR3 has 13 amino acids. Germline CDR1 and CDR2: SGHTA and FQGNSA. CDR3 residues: CASSITRNTEAFF. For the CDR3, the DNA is TGTGCCAGCAGCATCACACGAAACACTGAAGCTTTCTTT.

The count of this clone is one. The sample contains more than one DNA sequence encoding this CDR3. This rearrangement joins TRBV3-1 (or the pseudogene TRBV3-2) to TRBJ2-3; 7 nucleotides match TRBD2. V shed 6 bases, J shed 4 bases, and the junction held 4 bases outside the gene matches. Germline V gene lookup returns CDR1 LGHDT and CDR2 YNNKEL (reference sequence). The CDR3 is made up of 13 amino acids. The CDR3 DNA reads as TGTGCCAGCAGTCTCCGGGGGGCAGATACGCAGTATTTT. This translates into CASSLRGADTQYF.

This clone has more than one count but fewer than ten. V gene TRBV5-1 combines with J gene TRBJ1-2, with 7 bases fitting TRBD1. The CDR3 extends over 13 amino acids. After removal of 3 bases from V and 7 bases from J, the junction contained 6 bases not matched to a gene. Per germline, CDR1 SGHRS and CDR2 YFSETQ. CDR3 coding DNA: TGCGCCAGCAGCTCACAGGGGTCCCCTGGCTACACCTTC. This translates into CASSSQGSPGYTF.

The CDR3 DNA follows: TGTGCCAGCGGGATACCGGGGGACTCCTACGAGCAGTACTTC. Translating it yields CASGIPGDSYEQYF. The V and J genes are TRBV27 and TRBJ2-7; possible D gene TRBD2, 6 bases. V shed 8 bases and J shed 0 bases, with 14 bases lying between them. The length of the CDR3 is 14 residues. CDR1 is MNHEY and CDR2 is SMNVEV in the germline V gene (reference sequence).

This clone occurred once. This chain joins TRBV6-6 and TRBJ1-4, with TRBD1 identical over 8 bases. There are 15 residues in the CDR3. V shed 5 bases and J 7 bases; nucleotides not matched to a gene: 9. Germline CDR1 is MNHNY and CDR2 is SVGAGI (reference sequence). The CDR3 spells CASSHGQGGGEKLFF. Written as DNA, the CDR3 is TGTGCCAGCAGTCACGGACAGGGAGGTGGTGAAAAACTGTTTTTT.

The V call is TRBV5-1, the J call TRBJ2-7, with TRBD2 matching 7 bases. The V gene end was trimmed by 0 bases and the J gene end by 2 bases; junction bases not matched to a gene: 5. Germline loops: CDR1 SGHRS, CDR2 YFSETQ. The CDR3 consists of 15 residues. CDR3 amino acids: CASSLGAGAPYEQYF. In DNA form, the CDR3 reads TGCGCCAGCAGCTTGGGGGCGGGAGCACCCTACGAGCAGTACTTC.

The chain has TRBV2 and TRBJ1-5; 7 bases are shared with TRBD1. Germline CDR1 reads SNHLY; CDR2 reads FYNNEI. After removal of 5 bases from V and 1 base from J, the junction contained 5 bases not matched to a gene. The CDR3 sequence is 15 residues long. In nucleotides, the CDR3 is TGTGCCAGCAGTTTACAGGGGCGGAGCAATCAGCCCCAGCATTTT. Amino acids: CASSLQGRSNQPQHF.

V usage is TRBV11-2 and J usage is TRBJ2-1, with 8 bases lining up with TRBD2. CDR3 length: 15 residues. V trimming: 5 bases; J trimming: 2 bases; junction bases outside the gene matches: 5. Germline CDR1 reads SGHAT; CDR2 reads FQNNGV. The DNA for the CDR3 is TGTGCCAGCAGCCCGGGGGGGGCGCCCTACAATGAGCAGTTCTTC. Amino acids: CASSPGGAPYNEQFF.